This is a list of T cell receptor beta chains from one sample in a study of blood T cells in healthy people across ages. MiXCR, run by TCRdb on the 5' RACE reads, gives a single entry per CDR3 protein. The sample has roughly 1.4 million distinct CDR3 sequences, roughly 59% seen once. Sample: blood. These receptors all stem from a man between 18 and 35 years old in good health. The CDR3 runs from the conserved cysteine through the conserved F or W. A D gene is named only where the DNA matches it firmly. Only part of the rows carry a size: once, few, many, or a class if the clone is expanded.

D gene	V gene	clone size	J gene	CDR3 protein	CDR3 DNA
-	TRBV29-1	-	TRBJ2-7	CSVSTGFASSYEQYF	TGCAGCGTTTCAACAGGGTTCGCGTCCTCCTACGAGCAGTACTTC
TRBD2	TRBV7-9	once	TRBJ2-7	CASSSTLAGLGEQYF	TGTGCCAGCAGCTCGACACTAGCGGGATTAGGAGAGCAGTACTTC
-	TRBV11-2	-	TRBJ2-1	CASSSGLLNERFF	TGTGCCAGCAGCTCGGGACTTTTAAATGAGCGGTTCTTC
TRBD2	TRBV20-1	-	TRBJ2-1	CSASGGTSGNNEQFF	TGCAGTGCCAGCGGTGGGACTAGCGGGAACAATGAGCAGTTCTTC
TRBD1	TRBV6-5	-	TRBJ2-1	CASSRVGTALYNEQFF	TGTGCCAGCAGTCGCGTGGGGACAGCCCTTTACAATGAGCAGTTCTTC
TRBD1	TRBV6-6	many	TRBJ1-2	CASSSQGANYGYTF	TGTGCCAGCAGTTCACAGGGGGCAAACTATGGCTACACCTTC
TRBD2	TRBV7-9	-	TRBJ2-1	CASSSTSDLYSYNEQFF	TGTGCCAGCAGCTCGACTAGCGACCTTTACTCCTACAATGAGCAGTTCTTC
-	TRBV5-6	-	TRBJ2-1	CASSKRAGRSYNEQFF	TGTGCCAGCAGTAAGCGGGCCGGCCGCTCCTACAATGAGCAGTTCTTC
-	TRBV5-8	-	TRBJ1-1	CASSLGMRTEAFF	TGTGCCAGCAGCTTGGGAATGAGGACTGAAGCTTTCTTT
TRBD1	TRBV29-1	few	TRBJ1-2	CSGLDRESYGYTF	TGCAGCGGATTGGACAGGGAGTCCTATGGCTACACCTTC
TRBD1	TRBV12-3/TRBV12-4	few	TRBJ1-6	CASSPRQGTNSPLHF	TGTGCCAGCAGTCCCAGACAGGGTACGAATTCACCCCTTCACTTT
-	TRBV5-1	-	TRBJ2-2	CASSWGDTNTGELFF	TGCGCCAGCAGCTGGGGGGATACGAACACCGGGGAGCTGTTTTTT
TRBD2	TRBV12-3/TRBV12-4	-	TRBJ2-1	CASRPLAGGTYNEQFF	TGTGCCAGCAGGCCGTTAGCGGGAGGGACCTACAATGAGCAGTTCTTC
-	TRBV27	few	TRBJ1-2	CASSLYPQAGVYGYTF	TGTGCCAGCAGTTTATACCCCCAGGCAGGGGTTTATGGCTACACCTTC
TRBD1	TRBV29-1	-	TRBJ1-2	CSVEDGGDRVLNNYGYTF	TGCAGCGTTGAAGATGGAGGGGACAGGGTTTTGAATAACTATGGCTACACCTTC
-	TRBV6-5	few	TRBJ2-7	CASSYSNSGDYEQYF	TGTGCCAGCAGTTACTCGAATTCGGGGGACTACGAGCAGTACTTC
-	TRBV20-1	-	TRBJ1-2	CSARPGNDYGYTF	TGCAGTGCCCGCCCAGGGAACGACTATGGCTACACCTTC
TRBD2	TRBV5-1	-	TRBJ2-7	CASSFSAGGGEQYF	TGCGCCAGCAGCTTTTCAGCGGGAGGTGGCGAGCAGTACTTC
TRBD1	TRBV7-2	-	TRBJ2-7	CASSLGSDRGPYEQYF	TGTGCCAGCAGCTTAGGGTCCGACAGGGGCCCCTACGAGCAGTACTTC
-	TRBV6-5	once	TRBJ2-7	CASSYAAERTYEQYF	TGTGCCAGCAGTTACGCGGCTGAACGTACCTACGAGCAGTACTTC
-	TRBV6-2/TRBV6-3	-	TRBJ1-5	CASSYFPGSQPQHF	TGTGCCAGCAGTTATTTTCCGGGTTCTCAGCCCCAGCATTTT
-	TRBV6-5	-	TRBJ2-2	CASSYSNPGSNTGELFF	TGTGCCAGCAGTTACTCGAATCCGGGATCCAACACCGGGGAGCTGTTTTTT
-	TRBV4-3	-	TRBJ2-4	CASSQVFAGENIQYF	TGCGCCAGCAGCCAAGTTTTCGCCGGGGAAAACATTCAGTACTTC
-	TRBV7-2	-	TRBJ2-5	CASSFTRQETQYF	TGTGCCAGCAGCTTTACTAGACAAGAGACCCAGTACTTC
TRBD1	TRBV28	-	TRBJ2-5	CASSYLPGQGTAEGTQYF	TGTGCCAGCAGCTATCTTCCGGGACAGGGGACAGCAGAAGGGACCCAGTACTTC
-	TRBV10-3	-	TRBJ1-2	CAISDGDPTEGYTF	TGTGCCATCAGTGATGGGGACCCTACCGAGGGCTACACCTTC
TRBD2	TRBV10-3	-	TRBJ2-5	CAISNPGTRGYNEQYF	TGTGCCATCAGTAATCCCGGGACTAGAGGCTACAATGAGCAGTACTTC
TRBD1	TRBV3-1	-	TRBJ2-7	CASSPIRQGYSYEQYF	TGTGCCAGCAGCCCTATACGACAGGGATACTCCTACGAGCAGTACTTC
-	TRBV27	-	TRBJ2-7	CASSLGAGFYEQYF	TGTGCCAGCAGTCTTGGGGCAGGGTTCTACGAGCAGTACTTC
TRBD1	TRBV18	-	TRBJ1-1	CATRDSEAAEAFF	TGTGCCACCCGGGACAGTGAGGCGGCTGAAGCTTTCTTT
TRBD1	TRBV12-3/TRBV12-4	-	TRBJ2-5	CASNPTGTGETQYF	TGTGCCAGCAACCCAACAGGGACAGGGGAGACCCAGTACTTC
-	TRBV20-1	-	TRBJ1-2	CRAPDGYTF	TGCAGGGCCCCGGATGGCTACACCTTC
TRBD2	TRBV4-1	-	TRBJ2-7	CASSQDAGGFYEQYF	TGCGCCAGCAGCCAAGATGCGGGGGGGTTTTACGAGCAGTACTTC
TRBD2	TRBV3-1	-	TRBJ2-7	CASSPLASGRGEQYF	TGTGCCAGCAGCCCTTTGGCCAGCGGGAGAGGAGAGCAGTACTTC
-	TRBV4-3	-	TRBJ2-5	CASSQGVEETQYF	TGCGCCAGCAGCCAGGGGGTCGAAGAGACCCAGTACTTC
-	TRBV7-2	few	TRBJ1-5	CASSLAGHNQPQHF	TGTGCCAGCAGCTTAGCGGGCCACAATCAGCCCCAGCATTTT
-	TRBV27	few	TRBJ1-2	CASSMKGGGTNYGYTF	TGTGCCAGCAGTATGAAAGGGGGGGGAACTAACTATGGCTACACCTTC
TRBD1	TRBV28	-	TRBJ2-6	CASERQGISGANVLTF	TGTGCCAGCGAAAGACAGGGGATCTCTGGGGCCAACGTCCTGACTTTC
-	TRBV7-9	-	TRBJ2-5	CASSLVFLGGEIQETQYF	TGTGCCAGCAGCTTAGTTTTCTTGGGTGGCGAGATCCAAGAGACCCAGTACTTC
TRBD1	TRBV15	-	TRBJ2-1	CATSTRTGVRNEQFF	TGTGCCACCAGCACCAGGACAGGGGTTAGGAATGAGCAGTTCTTC
-	TRBV27	-	TRBJ1-6	CASSLIPGTSPLHF	TGTGCCAGCAGTTTAATTCCAGGGACCTCACCCCTCCACTTT
TRBD1	TRBV6-5	-	TRBJ2-3	CASSYSDRGRDTQYF	TGTGCCAGCAGTTACTCGGACAGGGGTCGAGATACGCAGTATTTT
TRBD2	TRBV5-1	-	TRBJ2-1	CASSGRTSNNEQFF	TGCGCCAGCAGCGGAAGGACTAGCAACAATGAGCAGTTCTTC
-	TRBV10-3	-	TRBJ1-2	CAISESETALNYGYTF	TGTGCCATCAGTGAGTCGGAGACAGCGCTCAACTATGGCTACACCTTC